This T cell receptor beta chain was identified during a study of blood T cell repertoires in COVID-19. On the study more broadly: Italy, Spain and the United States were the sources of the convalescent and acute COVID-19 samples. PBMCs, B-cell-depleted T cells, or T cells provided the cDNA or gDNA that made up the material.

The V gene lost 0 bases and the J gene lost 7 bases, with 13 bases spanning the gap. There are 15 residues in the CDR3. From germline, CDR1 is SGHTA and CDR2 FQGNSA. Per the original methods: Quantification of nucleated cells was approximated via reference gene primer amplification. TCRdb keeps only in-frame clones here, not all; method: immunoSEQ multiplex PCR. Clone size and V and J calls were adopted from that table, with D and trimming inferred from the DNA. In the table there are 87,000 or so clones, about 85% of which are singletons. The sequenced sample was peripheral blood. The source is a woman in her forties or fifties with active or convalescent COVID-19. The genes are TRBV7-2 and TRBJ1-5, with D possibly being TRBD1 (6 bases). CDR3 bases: TGTGCCAGCAGCTTAGCGTCCTGGGGGCAGCAGCCCCAGCATTTT. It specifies CASSLASWGQQPQHF. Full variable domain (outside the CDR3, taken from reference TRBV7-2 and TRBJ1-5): GAGVSQSPSNKVTEKGKDVELRCDPISGHTALYWYRQSLGQGLEFLIYFQGNSAPDKSGLPSDRFSAERTGGSVSTLTIQRTQQEDSAVYLCASSLASWGQQPQHFGDGTRLSIL.